The 5 T cell receptor beta chains listed next were all sequenced from one sample in a study of patients and donors after allogeneic stem cell transplantation. TCRdb processed the RT-PCR reads anew with MiXCR; each CDR3 protein has one entry. The repertoire has 110,000 or so distinct CDR3 sequences, 35% to 45% of them found once; the top ten carry roughly 30%. The sequenced material came from blood, either unsorted or a sorted T cell fraction (not recorded which). The receptors stem from a human donor who was either an allogeneic HSCT recipient or a stem cell or donor lymphocyte infusion donor (not recorded which). It is not recorded whose cells these are; they may come from a transplant donor.

This chain links TRBV20-1 with TRBJ2-3; 10 bases fit TRBD2. Germline V gene sequence: CDR1 DFQATT, CDR2 SNEGSKA (reference sequence). V was pared by 3 bases and J by 7 bases, with 4 bases of the junction left unmatched. The CDR3 consists of 13 residues. The CDR3 DNA follows: TGCAGTGCTAGCCTAGCGGGAGATTATACGCAGTATTTT. Protein: CSASLAGDYTQYF.

With respect to this clonotype: A read error may produce the germline difference seen at one junction end. This rearrangement joins TRBV6-2 or TRBV6-3 to TRBJ1-5; D not certain. There are 12 residues in the CDR3. Germline values: CDR1 MNHEY, CDR2 SVGEGT. The CDR3 DNA follows: TGTGCCAGCAGTTACGGCGGGCAGCCCCAGCAATTT. Amino acids: CASSYGGQPQQF.

The chain is built from TRBV20-1 and TRBJ1-5; D is undetermined. The CDR3 extends over 13 amino acids. The germline CDR1 and CDR2 sequences are DFQATT and SNEGSKA (reference sequence). Trimming pared 0 bases from V and 7 bases from J, leaving 10 bases between. As DNA, the CDR3 is TGCAGTGCTAGAGAGCAAAGAGGACAGCCCCAGCATTTT. Its translation: CSAREQRGQPQHF.

The V and J genes are TRBV27 and TRBJ2-2, with D tentatively TRBD1 (6 bases). The CDR3 totals 14 residues. The V and J ends lost 8 bases and 3 bases respectively, with 13 bases between them. Germline values: CDR1 MNHEY, CDR2 SMNVEV (reference sequence). The CDR3 protein is CASGHRAYTGELFF. The CDR3 DNA sequence: TGTGCCAGCGGTCACAGGGCCTACACCGGGGAGCTGTTTTTT.

This sequence joins TRBV20-1 and TRBJ2-2, with 8 bases identical to TRBD2. The CDR3 has 15 amino acids. With V trimmed by 2 bases and J by 4 bases, 6 bases remained unmatched. Germline V gives CDR1 DFQATT, CDR2 SNEGSKA (reference sequence). Here the CDR3 reads CSARPSGLGTGELFF. The CDR3, as DNA: TGCAGTGCTAGACCTAGCGGGCTCGGCACCGGGGAGCTGTTTTTT.